This T cell receptor (beta chain) was sequenced in a study of blood T cell repertoires in COVID-19. This table comes from immunoSEQ multiplex PCR, and its TCRdb copy is limited to in-frame clones, with some not included. This sample has fewer than 500,000 clones, with 88% found just once. Trimming shortened V by 5 bases and J by 5 bases, and 18 bases separated the two germline ends. The length of the CDR3 is 15 residues. Germline V gene data show CDR1 as MNHNY and CDR2 as SVGAGI (reference sequence). The receptor was isolated from a woman in her thirties with acute COVID-19. Sequencing was done on a sample of PBMCs or T cells enriched from blood (not recorded which). The chain carries TRBV6-6 and TRBJ1-2; tentative D call: TRBD1 (6 bases). The CDR3 loop is CASSPPLGQKYGYTF. The CDR3, as DNA: TGTGCCAGCAGTCCTCCCTTAGGACAGAAGTATGGCTACACCTTC.